This entry is about one T cell receptor beta chain. Its matching antigen is unknown. In germline, CDR1 is SNHLY, CDR2 FYNNEI. V was pared by 3 bases and J by 2 bases, with 7 bases between. There are 13 residues in the CDR3. The Oncomine TCR Beta short-read assay was applied to DNA of cultured CD4+ T cells. From the PCR reads, TCRdb called clonotypes with MiXCR, one entry per CDR3 protein. The sample shows 3,800 or so distinct CDR3 sequences, about 40% of them seen only once. The data are from a study of vaccination and CD4 T cells after COVID-19. As for the study in general: The stimulus for the cells was overlapping spike peptides derived from SARS-CoV-2, HCoV-NL63, HCoV-OC43 and HCoV-229E.

The sample's treatment: roughly nine-day PBMC culture with coronavirus spike peptide pools or control peptides (ViraFEST assay). US Alpha, Beta and Delta variants postdated the positive PCR dates, which ran from March to December 2020. Per-well cultures of two million PBMCs received around 9.9 IU/ml IL-2 and about 10 ug/ml peptide pools. Study-level findings and limits: Relatively few convalescent patients and no early post-infection timepoints were analyzed.

The TCR sequence derives from a human donor who had recovered from COVID-19. Source material: CD4+ T cells from blood, cultured in vitro. This chain uses TRBV2 with TRBJ1-2, with TRBD1 as a possible D gene (5 bases). CDR3 nucleotide sequence: TGTGCCAGCAGTGAGGCAGGGAACTATGGCTACACCTTC. Translating gives CASSEAGNYGYTF.